This TCR beta chain originates from a study of T cells after posttransplantation cyclophosphamide. The study, taken as a whole, reports: Skin or GI-infiltrating T cells shared few TRB sequences with blood. Later blood repertoires were often dominated by clones from the donor CD8+ memory compartment. After PTCy, TRB diversity resembled that of CNI/methotrexate controls.

The naive gate required viable CD3+CD4+ or CD3+CD8+ cells with CCR7+CD45RA+CD45RO-CD95-CD27+CD28+ phenotype. The related graft donor's blood sample was taken on the day of bone marrow donation. Generated by immunoSEQ multiplex PCR, the TCRdb table keeps only in-frame clones and is missing some. The repertoire has about 32,000 clones, around nine tenths of them found once; the top ten carry around 0.1%. In regard to this clone: Its antigen is unidentified.

CDR1 is LNHDA and CDR2 is SQIVND in the germline V gene (reference sequence). CDR3 length: 15 residues. The J segment lost 3 bases and the V segment lost 4 bases, leaving 4 bases of the junction unmatched. This sequence joins TRBV19 and TRBJ1-5, with 9 bases aligning to TRBD1. Sequenced sample: naive CD4+ T cells sorted from blood. This sequence was found in a young man in good health and a related stem cell transplant donor. The CDR3 region has the DNA TGTGCCAGTAGTAGGGGACAGGGCTACAATCAGCCCCAGCATTTT. It specifies CASSRGQGYNQPQHF.